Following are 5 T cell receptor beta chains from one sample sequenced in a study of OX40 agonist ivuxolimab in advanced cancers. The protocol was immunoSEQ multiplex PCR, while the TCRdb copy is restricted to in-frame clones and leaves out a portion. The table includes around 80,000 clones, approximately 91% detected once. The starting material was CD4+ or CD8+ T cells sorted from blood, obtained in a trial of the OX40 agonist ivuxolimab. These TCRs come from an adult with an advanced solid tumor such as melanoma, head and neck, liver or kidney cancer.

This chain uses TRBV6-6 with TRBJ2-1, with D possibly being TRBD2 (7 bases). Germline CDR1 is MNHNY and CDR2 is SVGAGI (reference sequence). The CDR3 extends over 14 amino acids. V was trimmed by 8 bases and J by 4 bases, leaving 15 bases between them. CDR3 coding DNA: TGTGCCAGCGCGGGGGCTAGCGCTTACAATGAGCAGTTCTTC. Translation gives CASAGASAYNEQFF.

CDR3 nucleotide sequence: TGCGCCAGCAGCCTCCGGGGCAGCAGAGAAAGATCACCCCTCCACTTT. It specifies CASSLRGSRERSPLHF. This chain connects TRBV5-1 to TRBJ1-6, with D possibly TRBD1 on 5 matching bases. Trimming stripped 4 bases from V and 10 bases from J, with 21 bases between. The CDR3 loop spans 16 amino acids. In germline, CDR1 is SGHRS, CDR2 YFSETQ.

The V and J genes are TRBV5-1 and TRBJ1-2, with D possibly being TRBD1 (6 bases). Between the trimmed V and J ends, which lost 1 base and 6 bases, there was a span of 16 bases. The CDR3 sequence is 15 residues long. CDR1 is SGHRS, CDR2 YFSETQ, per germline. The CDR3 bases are TGCGCCAGCAGCTTGCCGGGGCAGGGGAAGAATGGCTACACCTTC. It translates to CASSLPGQGKNGYTF.

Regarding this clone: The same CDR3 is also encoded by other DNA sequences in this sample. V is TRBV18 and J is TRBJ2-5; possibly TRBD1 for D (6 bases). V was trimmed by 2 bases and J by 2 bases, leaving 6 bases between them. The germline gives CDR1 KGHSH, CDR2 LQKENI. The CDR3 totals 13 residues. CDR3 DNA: TGTGCCAGCTCACCAGGACAGCAAGAGACCCAGTACTTC. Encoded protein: CASSPGQQETQYF.

The CDR3 sequence is CASILGQYGYTF. As DNA, the CDR3 is TGCGCCAGCATCCTGGGACAGTATGGCTACACCTTC. The chain links TRBV23-1 to TRBJ1-2, with TRBD1 matching over 7 bases. TRBV23-1 is an open reading frame, and its role is uncertain. CDR3 size: 12 residues. J was trimmed by 5 bases and V by 7 bases; bases with no gene match: 4.